This passage covers 15 T cell receptor beta chains from one sample sequenced in a study of blood T cell repertoires in COVID-19. Repertoires were generated with immunoSEQ multiplex PCR, while TCRdb's copy carries only in-frame clones and drops some. The sample yields under 55,000 clones, about 80% seen once. Source material: peripheral blood. These receptors originate from a man between 70 and 80 years old with acute or convalescent COVID-19.

V usage is TRBV5-1 and J usage is TRBJ2-3, with TRBD2 identical over 8 bases. Germline loops: CDR1 SGHRS, CDR2 YFSETQ. CDR3 length: 16 amino acids. Trimming removed 4 bases from V and 4 bases from J; junction bases left unmatched: 11. The CDR3 DNA is TGCGCCAGCAGCCCGGGACTAGTAACAGGGTCAGATACGCAGTATTTT. Its translation is CASSPGLVTGSDTQYF.

This clone appeared once. The chain recombines TRBV23-1 with TRBJ2-7; D perhaps matches TRBD1 (5 bases). TRBV23-1 is assigned to the ORF class and has an uncertain function. This CDR3 is 14 amino acids long. Deletions cut 1 base from V and 5 bases from J, with 12 bases between. DNA of the CDR3: TGCGCCAGCAGTCAATTCACAGGAGCCAACGAGCAGTACTTC. Its protein product is CASSQFTGANEQYF.

V and J are TRBV19 and TRBJ1-4, with D perhaps TRBD1 (6 bases). Germline V gene data show CDR1 as LNHDA and CDR2 as SQIVND (reference sequence). The CDR3 consists of 13 residues. V gave up 3 bases and J gave up 7 bases, with 9 bases separating them. CDR3 in DNA: TGTGCCAGTAGTATGGGGGCTAGTGAAAAACTGTTTTTT. Translating it yields CASSMGASEKLFF.

The chain employs TRBV19 and TRBJ2-7; 8 positions match TRBD1. CDR1 is LNHDA and CDR2 is SQIVND in the germline V gene (reference sequence). After removal of 3 bases from V and 6 bases from J, the junction contained 4 bases not matched to a gene. This CDR3 is built from 13 residues. The CDR3 region is CASSMTGVGEQYF. CDR3 nucleotide sequence: TGTGCCAGTAGTATGACAGGGGTCGGCGAGCAGTACTTC.

This chain uses TRBV5-4 with TRBJ1-2, with D possibly matching TRBD1 (5 bases). The V gene lost 4 bases and the J gene lost 5 bases, with 15 bases spanning the gap. Germline V gene sequence: CDR1 SGHNT, CDR2 YYREEE (reference sequence). The CDR3 length is 14 residues. This CDR3 reads CASSKDTSHYGYTF. CDR3 coding DNA: TGTGCCAGCAGCAAGGACACTTCACATTATGGCTACACCTTC. The full variable domain, its missing parts supplied by reference TRBV5-4 and TRBJ1-2, is ETGVTQSPTHLIKTRGQQVTLRCSSQSGHNTVSWYQQALGQGPQFIFQYYREEENGRGNFPPRFSGLQFPNYSSELNVNALELDDSALYLCASSKDTSHYGYTFGSGTRLTVV.

This rearrangement joins TRBV6-4 to TRBJ1-1; a possible D gene is TRBD1 (6 bases). The germline V gene has CDR1 MRHNA and CDR2 SNTAGT. The V end lost 4 bases, the J end lost 1 base, and 7 bases lay between the germline ends. The CDR3 loop spans 13 amino acids. CDR3 bases: TGTGCCAGCAGTGCAGGGGCGAACACTGAAGCTTTCTTT. Its translation: CASSAGANTEAFF.

The V gene is TRBV12-3 or TRBV12-4, the J gene TRBJ1-6; D remains ambiguous. This CDR3 region has 13 residues. V lost 2 bases to trimming and J lost 8 bases, with 7 bases between them. The DNA for the CDR3 is TGTGCCAGCAGTTTAAGCGCCCATTCACCCCTCCACTTT. Protein: CASSLSAHSPLHF.

The J gene is TRBJ1-1, the V gene TRBV21-1; no check of the table's D call, TRBD1, against the DNA was made. TRBV21-1 is an annotated pseudogene. The CDR3 has 18 amino acids. The CDR3 here is CASSTKGGTGLWNTEAFF. The CDR3 DNA is TGTGCCAGCAGCACCAAAGGGGGTACGGGGCTATGGAACACTGAAGCTTTCTTT.

The genes are TRBV9 and TRBJ1-5; no definite D call. The germline V gene has CDR1 SGDLS and CDR2 YYNGEE. This CDR3 comprises 15 residues. V lost 2 bases to trimming and J lost 0 bases, with 9 bases between them. As DNA, the CDR3 is TGTGCCAGCAGCGTCGCGGGATATAGCAATCAGCCCCAGCATTTT. It encodes CASSVAGYSNQPQHF.

This chain uses TRBV4-3 with TRBJ1-1; the D is unclear. The V gene lost 3 bases and the J gene lost 8 bases, with 16 bases spanning the gap. This CDR3 has 14 residues. CDR1 and CDR2 (germline): LGHNA, YSLEER. The CDR3: CASSQVLAGREAFF. DNA of the CDR3: TGCGCCAGCAGCCAGGTGCTCGCGGGCAGGGAAGCTTTCTTT.

The V gene is TRBV28, the J gene TRBJ1-1; no clear D. The CDR3 is 11 amino acids. Germline CDR1 and CDR2: MDHEN and SYDVKM. V shed 4 bases and J shed 4 bases, with 4 bases lying between them. The CDR3, as DNA: TGTGCCAGCAGTTCCCTCACTGAAGCTTTCTTT. This sequence encodes CASSSLTEAFF.

The chain has TRBV5-1 and TRBJ2-1; 9 bases are a match to TRBD2. The CDR3 contains 17 residues. V shed 0 bases and J 0 bases; nucleotides not matched to a gene: 4. Germline CDR1 is SGHRS and CDR2 is YFSETQ. As DNA, the CDR3 is TGCGCCAGCAGCTTGGAGGGGCGGGGGGGCTCCTACAATGAGCAGTTCTTC. It codes for CASSLEGRGGSYNEQFF.

This clone was counted a single time. The chain has TRBV5-1 and TRBJ2-3; 13 bases align to TRBD2. CDR1 is SGHRS and CDR2 is YFSETQ in the germline V gene. V gave up 3 bases and J gave up 3 bases; unmatched junction bases: 7. CDR3 length: 17 amino acids. The CDR3 sequence is CASSSMTSGGITDTQYF. Here the CDR3 DNA reads TGCGCCAGCAGCTCAATGACTAGCGGGGGGATAACAGATACGCAGTATTTT.

The gene calls are TRBV6-2 or TRBV6-3 and TRBJ2-7; 9 bases line up with TRBD1. Germline V gene data show CDR1 as MNHEY and CDR2 as SVGEGT. Trimming took 5 bases from V and 4 from J; bases not matched to a gene: 3. This CDR3 comprises 13 residues. Here the CDR3 reads CASSRDRAYEQYF. CDR3 nucleotide sequence: TGTGCCAGCAGTCGGGACAGGGCATACGAGCAGTACTTC.

The chain couples TRBV28 to TRBJ2-1, with a tentative D call TRBD1 (8 bases). Germline CDR1 is MDHEN and CDR2 is SYDVKM. This CDR3 is 11 amino acids long. V was cut by 3 bases and J by 15 bases, with 12 bases left in between. CDR3 amino acids: CASSFTGGAFF. DNA of the CDR3: TGTGCCAGCAGTTTTACAGGGGGGGCGTTCTTC.